These 3 T cell receptor beta chains came from one sample sequenced in a study of blood T cells in healthy people across ages. A J-beta primer mix and a sample-barcoded 5' primer were used in a second PCR of about 7 to 12 cycles. TCRdb re-called the 5' RACE reads with MiXCR, one entry per CDR3 protein. The table records roughly 1,100,000 distinct CDR3 sequences, 25% of them present only once. The sample also formed part of further work on T cells of mothers and their children.

The sequenced sample consisted of blood. Source of these receptors: a girl aged 2 to 10 in good health.

The chain uses TRBV12-3 or TRBV12-4 and TRBJ2-3, with no clear D. The CDR3 has 13 residues. Between the trimmed V and J ends, which lost 8 bases and 15 bases, there was a span of 24 bases. CDR3 nucleotide sequence: TGTGCCAGCGGTAGAGTGGGCGCAGATATGCAATATTTT. This sequence encodes CASGRVGADMQYF.

J is TRBJ2-1 and V is TRBV7-2; D ambiguous. CDR3 length: 14 amino acids. V was pared by 5 bases and J by 6 bases, with 14 bases between. Germline CDR1 is SGHTA and CDR2 is FQGNSA. The CDR3 sequence: CASSRWSMINEQFF. The CDR3 coding sequence is TGTGCCAGCAGCCGATGGTCGATGATCAATGAGCAGTTCTTC.

As to this clonotype: Its ends do not fully match the called genes, so a read error is possible. V usage is TRBV12-3 or TRBV12-4 and J usage is TRBJ2-7; TRBD1 agrees at 8 bases. The CDR3 runs to 14 residues. For the CDR3, the DNA is TGTGCCAGCAGTATCGGGACAGGCGCCTACGTGCAGTACTTC. It specifies CASSIGTGAYVQYF.